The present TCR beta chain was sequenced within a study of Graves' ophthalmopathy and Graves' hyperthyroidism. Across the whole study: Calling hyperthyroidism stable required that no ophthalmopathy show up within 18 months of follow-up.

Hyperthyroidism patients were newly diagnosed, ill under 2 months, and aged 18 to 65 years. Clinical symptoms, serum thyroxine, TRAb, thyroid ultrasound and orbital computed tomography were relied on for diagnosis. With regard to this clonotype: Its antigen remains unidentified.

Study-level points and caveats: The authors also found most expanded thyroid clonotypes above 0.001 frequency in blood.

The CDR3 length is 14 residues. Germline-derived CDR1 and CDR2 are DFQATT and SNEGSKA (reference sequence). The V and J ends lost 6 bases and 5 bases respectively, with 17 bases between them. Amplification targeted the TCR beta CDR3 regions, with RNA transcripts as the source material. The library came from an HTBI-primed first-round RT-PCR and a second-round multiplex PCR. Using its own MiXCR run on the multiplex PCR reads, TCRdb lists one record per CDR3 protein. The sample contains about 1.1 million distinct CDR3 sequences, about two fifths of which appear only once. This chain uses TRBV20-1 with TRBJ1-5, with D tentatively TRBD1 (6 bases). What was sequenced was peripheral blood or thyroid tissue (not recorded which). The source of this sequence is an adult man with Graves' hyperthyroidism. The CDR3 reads CSARGGRDYQPQHF. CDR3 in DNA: TGCAGTGCACGGGGGGGCAGGGATTATCAGCCCCAGCATTTT.